Listed here is a single T cell receptor beta chain. The antigen remains unidentified. A roughly 120-subject validation cohort, separate from the roughly 680-subject first cohort, supplied the donors. Generated by immunoSEQ multiplex PCR, the TCRdb table keeps only in-frame clones and is missing some. Among about 240,000 clones, about 87% were seen once, and the ten largest hold 2.5% to 3%. The data originate from a study of cytomegalovirus exposure and HLA in healthy donors. In the study overall: The 100 to 150 validation repertoires used the same platform as the 650 to 750 first-cohort repertoires, a later analysis reported. Study observations and caveats: The listing of 160 or so TCR beta chains classed them as cytomegalovirus-associated. Generally TCR sequences proved uncommon, though certain public TCRs appeared in numerous donors.

The source material was PBMCs. This TCR derives from a man aged 18 to 30 in good health and CMV-seronegative.

The CDR3 DNA reads TGCGCCAGCAGCCAACTGGACTCTGATGCGGGGGAGCTGTTTTTT. Translation gives CASSQLDSDAGELFF. The J gene is TRBJ2-2, the V gene TRBV4-3; TRBD2 might be the D (5 bases). This CDR3 is 15 amino acids long. The germline CDR1 and CDR2 sequences are LGHNA and YSLEER. V gave up 2 bases and J gave up 8 bases, with 15 bases separating them.